This passage covers 2 T cell receptor beta chains from one sample sequenced in a study of T cell responses to AZD1222 COVID-19 vaccine. Sequencing used immunoSEQ multiplex PCR; TCRdb keeps in-frame clones, though not all of them. The sample has approximately 150,000 clones; 92% are singletons. The starting material was peripheral blood, obtained 28 days after the second AZD1222 dose. The source is an adult who received the AZD1222 COVID-19 vaccine.

This chain joins TRBV12-3 or TRBV12-4 and TRBJ1-2, with unresolved D. Between the trimmed V and J ends, which lost 6 bases and 2 bases, there was a span of 10 bases. CDR3 length: 13 residues. CDR3 sequence: CASSPAGNYGYTF. The CDR3 bases are TGTGCCAGCAGCCCGGCGGGGAACTATGGCTACACCTTC.

The rearrangement uses TRBV10-1 and TRBJ1-3, with D uncertain. There are 15 residues in the CDR3. Germline loops: CDR1 WNHNN, CDR2 SYGVQD (reference sequence). Trimming took 3 bases from V and 0 from J, leaving 9 bases between them. The CDR3 protein is CASSDRERSGNTIYF. The CDR3, as DNA: TGCGCCAGCAGTGACCGAGAGCGCTCTGGAAACACCATATATTTT.